This T cell receptor beta chain came from a study of T cells in localized non-small cell lung cancer. General study results and limits: Adjacent lung held a median roughly 60 of the top 100 tumor clones. Measurement of T cell clonality placed uninvolved adjacent lung highest, above the level in tumor.

TCRdb keeps only in-frame clones here, not all; method: immunoSEQ multiplex PCR. The sample includes 35,000 to 40,000 clones, around nine tenths seen only once; the top ten take approximately 6.9%. As regards this clone: Its antigen is as yet unknown.

Germline CDR1 reads SGHVS; CDR2 reads FQNEAQ. The CDR3 contains 15 residues. V was cut by 7 bases and J by 1 base, with 13 bases left in between. The material sequenced was peripheral blood, taken before any cancer treatment. The source of this sequence is a female donor aged 60 or older with stage I lung adenocarcinoma. The chain carries TRBV7-8 and TRBJ2-2, with D uncertain. The CDR3 DNA reads as TGTGCCAGCACCCCGAACCGCAGGAACACCGGGGAGCTGTTTTTT. Amino acid sequence: CASTPNRRNTGELFF. The full variable domain, its missing parts supplied by reference TRBV7-8 and TRBJ2-2, is GAGVSQSPRYKVAKRGQDVALRCDPISGHVSLFWYQQALGQGPEFLTYFQNEAQLDKSGLPSDRFFAERPEGSVSTLKIQRTQQEDSAVYLCASTPNRRNTGELFFGEGSRLTVL.